What follows are 3 T cell receptor beta chains derived from one specimen sequenced in a study of T cells in localized non-small cell lung cancer. Using immunoSEQ multiplex PCR, the repertoire was profiled, and TCRdb retains in-frame clones only, with some absent. The table lists about 24,000 clones, approximately 86% of them singletons. Here the sequenced sample was peripheral blood, taken before any cancer treatment. The receptors were sampled from a male donor at least 60 years old with stage II squamous cell lung carcinoma.

The chain employs TRBV19 and TRBJ1-3, with D tentatively TRBD1 (6 bases). The CDR3 contains 14 residues. Trimming shortened V by 9 bases and J by 0 bases, and 12 bases separated the two germline ends. From germline, CDR1 is LNHDA and CDR2 SQIVND (reference sequence). The DNA for the CDR3 is TGTGCCAGCGAGACAGGCAGCTCTGGAAACACCATATATTTT. This sequence encodes CASETGSSGNTIYF.

The chain links TRBV5-4 to TRBJ2-1; a weak D match, TRBD2 (5 bases). The CDR3 has 13 residues. V was trimmed by 4 bases and J by 3 bases, leaving 8 bases between them. Germline assignment: CDR1 SGHNT and CDR2 YYREEE (reference sequence). CDR3 region: CASSIRDYNEQFF. Written as DNA, the CDR3 is TGTGCCAGCAGCATCCGGGACTACAATGAGCAGTTCTTC.

This chain links TRBV6-5 with TRBJ2-5, with D tentatively TRBD2 (7 bases). This CDR3 is 15 amino acids long. V was clipped by 0 bases and J by 4 bases, with 12 bases between them. CDR1 and CDR2 from the germline V gene are MNHEY and SVGAGI. The CDR3 protein is CASSYSGRGAETQYF. The CDR3, as DNA: TGTGCCAGCAGTTACTCAGGGAGGGGGGCAGAGACCCAGTACTTC.